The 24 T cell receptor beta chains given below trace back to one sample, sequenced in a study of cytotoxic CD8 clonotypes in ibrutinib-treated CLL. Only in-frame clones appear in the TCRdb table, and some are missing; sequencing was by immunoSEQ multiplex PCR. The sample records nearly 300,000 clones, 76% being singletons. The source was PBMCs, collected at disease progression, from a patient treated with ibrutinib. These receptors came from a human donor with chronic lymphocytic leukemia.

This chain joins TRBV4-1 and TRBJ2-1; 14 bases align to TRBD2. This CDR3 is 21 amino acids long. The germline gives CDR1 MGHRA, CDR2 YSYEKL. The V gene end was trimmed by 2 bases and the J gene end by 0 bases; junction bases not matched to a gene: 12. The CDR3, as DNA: TGCGCCAGCAGCCAACCGGGACTAGCGGGAGTCCTGGGGGGCTCCTACAATGAGCAGTTCTTC. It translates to CASSQPGLAGVLGGSYNEQFF.

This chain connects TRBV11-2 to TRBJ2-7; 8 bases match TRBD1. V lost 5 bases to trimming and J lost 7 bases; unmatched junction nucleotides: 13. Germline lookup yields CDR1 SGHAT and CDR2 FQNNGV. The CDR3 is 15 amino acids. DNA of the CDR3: TGTGCCAGCAGCCACGGCCCCGGGACAGGTATAGAGCAGTACTTC. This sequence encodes CASSHGPGTGIEQYF.

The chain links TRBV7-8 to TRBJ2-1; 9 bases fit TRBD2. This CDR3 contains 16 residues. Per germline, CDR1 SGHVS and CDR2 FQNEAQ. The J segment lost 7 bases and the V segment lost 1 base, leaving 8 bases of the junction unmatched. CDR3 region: CASSLDWLAGLNEQFF. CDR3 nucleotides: TGTGCCAGCAGCTTAGATTGGCTAGCGGGACTGAATGAGCAGTTCTTC.

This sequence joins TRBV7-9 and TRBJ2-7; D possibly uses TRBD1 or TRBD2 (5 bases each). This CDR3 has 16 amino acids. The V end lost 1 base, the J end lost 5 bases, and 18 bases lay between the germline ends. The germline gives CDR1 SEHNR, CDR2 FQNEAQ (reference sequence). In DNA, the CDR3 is TGTGCCAGCAGCTTAGTCTTGGGACCCATCATCAACGAGCAGTACTTC. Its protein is CASSLVLGPIINEQYF.

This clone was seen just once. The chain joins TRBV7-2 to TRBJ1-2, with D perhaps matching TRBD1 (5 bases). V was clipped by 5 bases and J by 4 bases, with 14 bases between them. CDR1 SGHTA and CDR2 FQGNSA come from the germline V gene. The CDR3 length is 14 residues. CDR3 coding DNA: TGTGCCAGCAGCCTAGTGACAGATCTCTATGGCTACACCTTC. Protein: CASSLVTDLYGYTF.

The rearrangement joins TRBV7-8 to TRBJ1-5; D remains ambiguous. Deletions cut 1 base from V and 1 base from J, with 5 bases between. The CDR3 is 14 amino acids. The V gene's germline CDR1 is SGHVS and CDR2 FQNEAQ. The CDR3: CASSLGWSNQPQHF. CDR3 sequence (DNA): TGTGCCAGCAGCTTAGGGTGGAGCAATCAGCCCCAGCATTTT.

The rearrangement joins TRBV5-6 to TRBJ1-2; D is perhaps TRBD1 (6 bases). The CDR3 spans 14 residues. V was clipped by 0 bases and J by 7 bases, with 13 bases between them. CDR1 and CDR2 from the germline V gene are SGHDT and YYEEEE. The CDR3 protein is CASSLEGEYSGYTF. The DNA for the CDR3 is TGTGCCAGCAGCTTGGAGGGGGAGTACTCTGGCTACACCTTC.

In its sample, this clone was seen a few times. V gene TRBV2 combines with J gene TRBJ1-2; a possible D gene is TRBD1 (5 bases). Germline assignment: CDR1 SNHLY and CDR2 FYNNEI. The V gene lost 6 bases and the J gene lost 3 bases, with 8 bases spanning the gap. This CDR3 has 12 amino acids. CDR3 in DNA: TGTGCCAGCAGGGGACGGGACTATGGCTACACCTTC. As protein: CASRGRDYGYTF.

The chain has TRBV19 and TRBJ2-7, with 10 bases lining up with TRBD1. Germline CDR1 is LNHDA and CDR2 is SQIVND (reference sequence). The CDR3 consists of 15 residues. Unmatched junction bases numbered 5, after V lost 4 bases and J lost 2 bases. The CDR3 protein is CASSTTGGTTYEQYF. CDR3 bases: TGTGCCAGTAGTACGACAGGGGGCACAACCTACGAGCAGTACTTC.

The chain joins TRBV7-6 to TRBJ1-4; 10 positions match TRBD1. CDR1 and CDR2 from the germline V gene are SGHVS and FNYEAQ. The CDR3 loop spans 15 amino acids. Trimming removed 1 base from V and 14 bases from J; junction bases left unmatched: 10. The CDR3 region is CASSLGRDRGIRLFF. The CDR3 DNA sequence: TGTGCCAGCAGCTTAGGCCGGGACAGGGGAATAAGGCTGTTTTTT.

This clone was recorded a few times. CDR3 residues: CASGTGVNEKLFF. Here the CDR3 DNA reads TGTGCCAGCGGGACAGGGGTTAATGAAAAACTGTTTTTT. The chain joins TRBV11-2 to TRBJ1-4; 10 nucleotides agree with TRBD1. V lost 8 bases, J lost 4 bases, and 1 base stayed unmatched. Germline CDR1 SGHAT, CDR2 FQNNGV. The CDR3 spans 13 residues.

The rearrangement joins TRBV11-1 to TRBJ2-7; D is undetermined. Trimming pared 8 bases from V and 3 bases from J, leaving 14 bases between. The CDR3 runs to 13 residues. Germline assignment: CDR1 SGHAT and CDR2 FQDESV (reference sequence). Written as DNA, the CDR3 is TGTGCCAGCGGGCCTCGGGCCGTCTACGAGCAGTACTTC. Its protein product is CASGPRAVYEQYF. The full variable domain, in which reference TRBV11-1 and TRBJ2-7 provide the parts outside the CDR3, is EAEVAQSPRYKITEKSQAVAFWCDPISGHATLYWYRQILGQGPELLVQFQDESVVDDSQLPKDRFSAERLKGVDSTLKIQPAELGDSAMYLCASGPRAVYEQYFGPGTRLTVT.

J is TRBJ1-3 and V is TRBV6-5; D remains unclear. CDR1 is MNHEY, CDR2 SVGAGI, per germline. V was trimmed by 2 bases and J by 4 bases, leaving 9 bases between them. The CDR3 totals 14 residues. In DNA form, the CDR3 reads TGTGCCAGCAGTTACAGGGTTAAGGGAAACACCATATATTTT. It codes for CASSYRVKGNTIYF.

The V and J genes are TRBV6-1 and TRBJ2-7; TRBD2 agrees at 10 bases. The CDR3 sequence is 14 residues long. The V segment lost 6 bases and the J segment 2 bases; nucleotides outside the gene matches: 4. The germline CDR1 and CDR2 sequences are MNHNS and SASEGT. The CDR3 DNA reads TGTGCCAGCAGAAGACTAGCGGGCACCTACGAGCAGTACTTC. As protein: CASRRLAGTYEQYF.

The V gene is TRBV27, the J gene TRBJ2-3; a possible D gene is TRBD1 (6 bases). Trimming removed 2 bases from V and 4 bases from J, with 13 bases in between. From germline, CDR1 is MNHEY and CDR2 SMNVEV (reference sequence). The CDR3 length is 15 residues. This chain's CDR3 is CASSLRAGAPDTQYF. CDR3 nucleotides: TGTGCCAGCAGTTTACGGGCAGGGGCGCCAGATACGCAGTATTTT.

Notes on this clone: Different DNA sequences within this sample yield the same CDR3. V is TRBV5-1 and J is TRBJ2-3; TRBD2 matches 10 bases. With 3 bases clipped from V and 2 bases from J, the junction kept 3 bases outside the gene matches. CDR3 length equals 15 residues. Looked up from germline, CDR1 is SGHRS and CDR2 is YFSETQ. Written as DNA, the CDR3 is TGCGCCAGCAGCTCTAGCGGGGGCTCCACAGATACGCAGTATTTT. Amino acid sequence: CASSSSGGSTDTQYF.

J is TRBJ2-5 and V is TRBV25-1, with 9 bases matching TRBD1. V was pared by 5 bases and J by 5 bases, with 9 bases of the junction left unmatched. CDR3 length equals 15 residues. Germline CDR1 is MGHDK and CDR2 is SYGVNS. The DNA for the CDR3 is TGTGCCAGCAGTCGAACCGGACAGGGGAGGGAGACCCAGTACTTC. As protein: CASSRTGQGRETQYF.

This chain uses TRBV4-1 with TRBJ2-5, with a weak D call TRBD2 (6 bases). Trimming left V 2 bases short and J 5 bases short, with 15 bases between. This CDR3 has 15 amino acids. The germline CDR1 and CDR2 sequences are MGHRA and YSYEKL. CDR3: CASSQLAAKGETQYF. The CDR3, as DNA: TGCGCCAGCAGCCAATTAGCGGCGAAGGGGGAGACCCAGTACTTC.

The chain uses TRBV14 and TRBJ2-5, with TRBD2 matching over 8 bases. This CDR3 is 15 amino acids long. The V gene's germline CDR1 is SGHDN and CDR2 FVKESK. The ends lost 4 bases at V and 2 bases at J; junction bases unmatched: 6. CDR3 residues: CASSPLRGGQETQYF. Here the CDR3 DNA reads TGTGCCAGCAGCCCGCTTCGGGGGGGTCAAGAGACCCAGTACTTC.

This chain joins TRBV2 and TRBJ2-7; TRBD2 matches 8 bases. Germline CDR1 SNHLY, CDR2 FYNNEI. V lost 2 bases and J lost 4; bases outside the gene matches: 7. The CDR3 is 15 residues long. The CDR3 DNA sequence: TGTGCCAGCAGTGAAAGGGAAGCGGGAGAGTACGAGCAGTACTTC. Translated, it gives CASSEREAGEYEQYF.

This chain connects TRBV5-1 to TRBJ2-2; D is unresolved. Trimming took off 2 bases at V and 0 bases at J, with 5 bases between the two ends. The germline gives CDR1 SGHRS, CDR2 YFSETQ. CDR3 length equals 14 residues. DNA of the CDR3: TGCGCCAGCAGCTTTGCCCCGAACACCGGGGAGCTGTTTTTT. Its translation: CASSFAPNTGELFF.

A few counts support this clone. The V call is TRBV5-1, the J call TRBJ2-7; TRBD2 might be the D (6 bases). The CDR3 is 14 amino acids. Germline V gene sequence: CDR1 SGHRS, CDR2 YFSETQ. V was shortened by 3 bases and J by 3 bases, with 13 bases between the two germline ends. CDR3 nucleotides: TGCGCCAGCAGCTGGGCGGGGCAGGTCTACGAGCAGTACTTC. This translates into CASSWAGQVYEQYF.

The CDR3 protein is CASSQAYRQELFF. Here the CDR3 DNA reads TGCGCCAGCAGCCAGGCATATAGGCAGGAGCTGTTTTTT. This rearrangement joins TRBV4-3 to TRBJ2-2; no clear D gene. V shed 3 bases and J shed 10 bases, with 12 bases lying between them. Looked up from germline, CDR1 is LGHNA and CDR2 is YSLEER. This CDR3 has 13 residues.

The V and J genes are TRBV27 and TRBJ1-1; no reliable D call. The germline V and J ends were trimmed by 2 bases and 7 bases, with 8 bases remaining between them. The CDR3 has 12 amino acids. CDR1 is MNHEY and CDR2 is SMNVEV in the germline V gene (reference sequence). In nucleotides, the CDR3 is TGTGCCAGCAGTTTACCGTCCCTTGAAGCTTTCTTT. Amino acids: CASSLPSLEAFF.